The sequence of this T cell receptor (beta chain) was determined in a study of human T cells and chemical hapten exposure. Germline V CDR1 and CDR2: MNHEY, SVGEGT. Between the trimmed V and J ends, which lost 4 bases and 0 bases, there was a span of 9 bases. The CDR3 consists of 15 residues. Specified time point: pre-sensitization, week 0. As for treatment: therapeutic diphenylcyclopropenone sensitization with weekly scalp DPC. Each CDR3 protein is one row after TCRdb ran MiXCR on the RACE reads. The sample holds about 180,000 distinct CDR3 sequences, roughly 30% seen once. The material sequenced was whole blood, taken in connection with sensitization to the hapten diphenylcyclopropenone (DPC). The clonotype comes from a woman in her thirties with alopecia areata. Some clones in this sample may be carry-over from other donors' samples. The chain carries TRBV6-2 or TRBV6-3 and TRBJ2-2; a possible D gene is TRBD1 (6 bases). CDR3 sequence (DNA): TGTGCCAGCAGTTGGACAGACGCGAACACCGGGGAGCTGTTTTTT. Protein sequence: CASSWTDANTGELFF.